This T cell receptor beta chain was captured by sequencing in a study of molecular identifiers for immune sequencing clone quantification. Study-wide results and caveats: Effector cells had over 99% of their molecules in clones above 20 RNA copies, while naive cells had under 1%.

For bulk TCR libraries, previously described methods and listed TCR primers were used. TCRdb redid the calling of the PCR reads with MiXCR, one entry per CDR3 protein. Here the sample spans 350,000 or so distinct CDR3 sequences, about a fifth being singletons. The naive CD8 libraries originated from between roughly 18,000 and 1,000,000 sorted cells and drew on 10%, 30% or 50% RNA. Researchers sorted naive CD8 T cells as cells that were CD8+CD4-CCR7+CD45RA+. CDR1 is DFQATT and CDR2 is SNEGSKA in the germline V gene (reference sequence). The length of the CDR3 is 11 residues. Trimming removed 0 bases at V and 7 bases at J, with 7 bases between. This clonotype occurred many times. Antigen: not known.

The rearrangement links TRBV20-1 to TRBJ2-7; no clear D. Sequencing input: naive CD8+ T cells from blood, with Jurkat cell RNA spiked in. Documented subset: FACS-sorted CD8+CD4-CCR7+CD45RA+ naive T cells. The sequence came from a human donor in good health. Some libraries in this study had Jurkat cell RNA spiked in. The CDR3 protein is CSARDVREQYF. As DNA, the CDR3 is TGCAGTGCTAGAGATGTCCGGGAGCAGTACTTC.